This T cell receptor (beta chain) emerged from a study of response to subunit inactivated influenza vaccine. The CDR3 is 12 amino acids. Germline-derived CDR1 and CDR2 are LGHDT and YNNKEL (reference sequence). The V and J ends lost 4 bases and 4 bases respectively, with 7 bases between them. A single record per CDR3 protein comes from TCRdb applying MiXCR to the RT-PCR reads. This sample has about 540,000 distinct CDR3 sequences, with under 30% found just once. The same data also contributed to another study, on T cells expressing NK-cell markers. As reported in that work: 5'RACE template switching with UMIs produced the TCR beta cDNA. Restriction of the sorted population to alpha-beta TCR T cells was achieved in several experiments with an anti-gamma-delta TCR antibody. Among CD8+ T cells from six donors, dominant NKG2C+ clonotypes accounted for about 1.0-7.5%. Dominance of the CD3+CD56-NKG2C+ fraction by these clonotypes also held in several donors.

The rearrangement joins TRBV3-1 to TRBJ1-2; no clear D gene. This receptor was identified in a man in his fifties or sixties who received an inactivated influenza vaccine. Sequenced here: CD4+ T cells sorted from PBMCs, sampled roughly 12 days after vaccination. The CDR3 nucleotides read TGTGCCAGCAGCCTCCAGGCCTATGGCTACACCTTC. This encodes CASSLQAYGYTF. The complete variable domain, with remaining parts taken from reference TRBV3-1 and TRBJ1-2, reads DTAVSQTPKYLVTQMGNDKSIKCEQNLGHDTMYWYKQDSKKFLKIMFSYNNKELIINETVPNRFSPKSPDKAHLNLHINSLELGDSAVYFCASSLQAYGYTFGSGTRLTVV.